This T cell receptor beta chain was retrieved from a study of human T cells and chemical hapten exposure. TCRdb fed the RACE reads into MiXCR, producing one record per CDR3 protein. This table has 150,000 to 200,000 distinct CDR3 sequences, 25% to 35% appearing once. Germline values: CDR1 SGDLS, CDR2 YYNGEE. V was clipped by 0 bases and J by 2 bases, with 9 bases between them. The CDR3 extends over 14 amino acids. This sample's time point: patch test 3, about 24 weeks after DPC sensitization. Treatment reported: therapeutic diphenylcyclopropenone sensitization with weekly scalp DPC. V is TRBV9 and J is TRBJ2-7, with unresolved D. Sequences were derived from whole blood, sampled in connection with sensitization to the hapten diphenylcyclopropenone (DPC). This sequence was found in a woman younger than 30 with alopecia areata. Some clones in this sample may be carry-over from other donors' samples. This CDR3 reads CASSVGPLAYEQYF. Here the CDR3 DNA reads TGTGCCAGCAGCGTAGGGCCACTTGCCTACGAGCAGTACTTC. Filled out from reference TRBV9 and TRBJ2-7, the complete variable domain reads DSGVTQTPKHLITATGQRVTLRCSPRSGDLSVYWYQQSLDQGLQFLIQYYNGEERAKGNILERFSAQQFPDLHSELNLSSLELGDSALYFCASSVGPLAYEQYFGPGTRLTVT.